A selection of T cell receptor beta chains follows, all from one sample in a study of blood T cell repertoires in COVID-19. Produced via immunoSEQ multiplex PCR; TCRdb's table is partial and in-frame only. Of some 19,000 clones listed, roughly 86% are singletons. The sample was peripheral blood. These receptor sequences come from a man in his 70s with acute or convalescent COVID-19. Each CDR3 is given with its conserved first and last residue. The order of the fields is D gene, J gene, V gene, clone size, CDR3 protein, CDR3 DNA. D genes are given only for firm matches. Not every row has a clone size; where given, it reads once, few, many or a size class.

- | TRBJ2-2 | TRBV18 | - | CASSSTQNTGELFF | TGTGCCAGCTCATCAACACAGAACACCGGGGAGCTGTTTTTT
TRBD1 | TRBJ1-2 | TRBV12-3/TRBV12-4 | - | CASSFPGGDGYTF | TGTGCCAGCAGTTTTCCAGGGGGCGACGGCTACACCTTC
- | TRBJ1-3 | TRBV7-8 | - | CASSLGGQLEGNTIYF | TGTGCCAGCAGCTTAGGGGGACAACTCGAAGGAAACACCATATATTTT
TRBD1 | TRBJ1-1 | TRBV6-2/TRBV6-3 | - | CASSSPTGMNTEAFF | TGTGCCAGCAGTTCACCGACAGGGATGAACACTGAAGCTTTCTTT
- | TRBJ1-2 | TRBV6-5 | - | CASSYRGTDGYTF | TGTGCCAGCAGTTATAGGGGTACCGATGGCTACACCTTC
- | TRBJ1-1 | TRBV7-3 | - | CASSLEVNTEAFF | TGTGCCAGCAGCTTAGAGGTTAACACTGAAGCTTTCTTT
- | TRBJ2-7 | TRBV5-4 | - | CASSRTRYEQYF | TGTGCCAGCAGCAGAACTAGGTACGAGCAGTACTTC
- | TRBJ2-7 | TRBV5-1 | - | CASSFSGMGGEQYF | TGCGCCAGCAGCTTTTCCGGGATGGGGGGAGAGCAGTACTTC
- | TRBJ2-7 | TRBV18 | - | CASSPSQISGEQYF | TGTGCCAGCTCACCTTCCCAAATATCGGGGGAGCAGTACTTC
TRBD2 | TRBJ2-7 | TRBV27 | - | CASSLSGTSGGWAYEQYF | TGTGCCAGCAGTTTATCCGGGACTAGCGGGGGATGGGCCTACGAGCAGTACTTC
TRBD2 | TRBJ2-3 | TRBV5-1 | - | CASTPTGGTSGDTQYF | TGCGCCAGCACCCCCACGGGAGGGACCTCCGGAGATACGCAGTATTTT
- | TRBJ2-1 | TRBV5-6 | - | CASSFTYNEQFF | TGTGCCAGCAGCTTCACTTACAATGAGCAGTTCTTC
TRBD1 | TRBJ1-1 | TRBV6-5 | once | CASTRDRDTEAFF | TGTGCCAGCACGCGGGACAGGGACACTGAAGCTTTCTTT
TRBD1 | TRBJ2-7 | TRBV19 | - | CASSSTGTGDYEQYF | TGTGCCAGTAGTTCCACCGGGACAGGGGACTACGAGCAGTACTTC
- | TRBJ1-1 | TRBV7-8 | once | CASSLLQGYEAFF | TGTGCCAGCAGCTTATTACAGGGATATGAAGCTTTCTTT
TRBD2 | TRBJ2-1 | TRBV2 | - | CASSGGLAGGWEQFF | TGTGCCAGCAGTGGGGGACTAGCGGGAGGCTGGGAGCAGTTCTTC
- | TRBJ1-2 | TRBV7-9 | - | CASTPWGGNGYGYTF | TGTGCCAGCACCCCATGGGGGGGAAACGGCTATGGCTACACCTTC
- | TRBJ2-2 | TRBV7-8 | - | CASSRQNTGELFF | TGTGCCAGCAGCCGACAGAACACCGGGGAGCTGTTTTTT